A single sample is the source of the 16 T cell receptor beta chains below, sequenced in a study of shared clonotypes between healthy human individuals. Cells designated naive CD8 were CD45RO-negative and were positively selected for CCR7, with terminally differentiated effector memory CD45RA+ cells excluded. The assay was immunoSEQ multiplex PCR, and TCRdb's table has in-frame clones only and misses some. The sample carries more than 2 million clones, roughly 93% recorded once. The sequenced sample consisted of naive CD8+ T cells from PBMCs. The receptors come from a man between 18 and 35 years old in good health. Some clones in this sample may be carry-over from other donors' samples.

V usage is TRBV6-5 and J usage is TRBJ2-7; D is unresolved. Looked up from germline, CDR1 is MNHEY and CDR2 is SVGAGI. The germline V and J ends were trimmed by 0 bases and 2 bases, with 11 bases remaining between them. This CDR3 region has 15 residues. CDR3 DNA sequence: TGTGCCAGCAGTTACTCGTCCCCGGGCCCCTACGAGCAGTACTTC. Amino acids: CASSYSSPGPYEQYF.

This clone appeared a single time. This chain joins TRBV11-2 and TRBJ2-1; 7 nucleotides line up with TRBD2. This CDR3 has 17 amino acids. With V trimmed by 2 bases and J by 0 bases, 7 bases remained unmatched. Germline V gene data show CDR1 as SGHAT and CDR2 as FQNNGV. The CDR3 nucleotides are TGTGCCAGCAGCTTACCTCGGGGGGTTAGCTCCTACAATGAGCAGTTCTTC. This codes for CASSLPRGVSSYNEQFF.

This clone was observed a single time. The V and J genes are TRBV28 and TRBJ1-2; D is perhaps TRBD1 (5 bases). Germline V gene sequence: CDR1 MDHEN, CDR2 SYDVKM. The CDR3 contains 13 residues. Between the trimmed V and J ends, which lost 2 bases and 8 bases, there was a span of 12 bases. CDR3 loop: CASSLSMDIGYTF. The CDR3 coding sequence is TGTGCCAGCAGTTTAAGCATGGACATCGGCTACACCTTC.

The CDR3 reads CASSLKRSGNGEAFF. The CDR3 bases are TGTGCCAGCAGTCTAAAGAGGTCGGGCAACGGTGAAGCTTTCTTT. The rearrangement links TRBV28 to TRBJ1-1, with D unclear. Germline-derived CDR1 and CDR2 are MDHEN and SYDVKM. V shed 5 bases and J shed 7 bases, with 20 bases lying between them. The CDR3 runs to 15 residues.

The genes are TRBV15 and TRBJ1-6; no clear D. The CDR3 contains 13 residues. The germline V and J ends were trimmed by 1 base and 10 bases, with 8 bases remaining between them. From germline, CDR1 is LNHNV and CDR2 YYDKDF (reference sequence). The CDR3 DNA sequence: TGTGCCACCAGCAGAGCCGACGTCTCACCCCTCCACTTT. It specifies CATSRADVSPLHF.

The gene calls are TRBV11-2 and TRBJ2-7, with TRBD2 matching 10 bases. Germline V gives CDR1 SGHAT, CDR2 FQNNGV. Trimming cost V 1 base and J 1 base; bases outside gene matches: 10. The CDR3 totals 18 residues. The CDR3 protein is CASSLGASGRYWSYEQYF. CDR3 in DNA: TGTGCCAGCAGCTTAGGAGCTAGCGGGAGATATTGGTCCTACGAGCAGTACTTC.

The J gene is TRBJ2-2, the V gene TRBV6-5; unclear D gene. Trimming left V 2 bases short and J 4 bases short, with 11 bases between. This CDR3 region has 15 residues. Germline loops: CDR1 MNHEY, CDR2 SVGAGI. The CDR3 spells CASSYSRAGTGELFF. Here the CDR3 DNA reads TGTGCCAGCAGTTACAGTAGGGCAGGCACCGGGGAGCTGTTTTTT.

The chain couples TRBV11-2 to TRBJ1-3; D may be TRBD1 (5 bases). Germline V gene lookup returns CDR1 SGHAT and CDR2 FQNNGV. The V and J ends lost 2 bases and 1 base respectively, with 9 bases between them. This CDR3 is built from 15 residues. DNA for the CDR3: TGTGCCAGCAGCTTATGGGGGGAATCTGGAAACACCATATATTTT. Its translation is CASSLWGESGNTIYF.

The chain recombines TRBV11-3 with TRBJ2-1; either TRBD1 or TRBD2 may supply D (5 bases each). V lost 3 bases to trimming and J lost 7 bases, with 10 bases between them. Looked up from germline, CDR1 is SGHNT and CDR2 is YENEEA. The CDR3 is 13 amino acids. The CDR3 DNA reads TGTGCCAGCAGCTTCCGGGGCCAGAATGAGCAGTTCTTC. Residues: CASSFRGQNEQFF.

The chain combines TRBV14 with TRBJ2-7; the D gene is possibly TRBD2 (6 bases). Per germline, CDR1 SGHDN and CDR2 FVKESK. This CDR3 has 15 amino acids. Between the trimmed V and J ends, which lost 4 bases and 4 bases, there was a span of 17 bases. The CDR3 reads CASSRAGTPSYEQYF. For the CDR3, the DNA is TGTGCCAGCAGCCGCGCCGGGACTCCGTCTTACGAGCAGTACTTC.

The chain couples TRBV7-9 to TRBJ2-1, with 11 nucleotides matching TRBD1. The CDR3 length is 15 residues. CDR1 SEHNR and CDR2 FQNEAQ come from the germline V gene (reference sequence). The V and J ends lost 3 bases and 5 bases, in that order; junction bases with no gene match: 3. The CDR3 DNA reads as TGTGCCAGCAGCTTCGGACAGGGGGCCGACAATGAGCAGTTCTTC. Protein product: CASSFGQGADNEQFF.

Notes on this clone: Additional DNA sequences in this sample encode the identical CDR3. J is TRBJ1-1 and V is TRBV30; perhaps TRBD1 as D (6 bases). This CDR3 comprises 11 residues. Germline CDR1 and CDR2: GTSNPN and SVGIG (reference sequence). Trimming removed 4 bases from V and 5 bases from J, with 8 bases in between. CDR3 residues: CAWNRGTEAFF. CDR3 nucleotide sequence: TGTGCCTGGAATAGGGGGACTGAAGCTTTCTTT.

CDR3 sequence: CASSRRGLGNQPQHF. DNA for the CDR3: TGTGCCAGCAGCCGGAGGGGGCTCGGCAATCAGCCCCAGCATTTT. The genes are TRBV7-8 and TRBJ1-5, with 7 bases that match TRBD1. V was pared by 5 bases and J by 2 bases, with 6 bases of the junction left unmatched. CDR1 is SGHVS, CDR2 FQNEAQ, per germline. CDR3 length: 15 residues. Variable domain in full (rest from reference TRBV7-8 and TRBJ1-5): GAGVSQSPRYKVAKRGQDVALRCDPISGHVSLFWYQQALGQGPEFLTYFQNEAQLDKSGLPSDRFFAERPEGSVSTLKIQRTQQEDSAVYLCASSRRGLGNQPQHFGDGTRLSIL.

The V and J genes are TRBV7-6 and TRBJ2-3, with 10 bases matching TRBD2. The V and J ends lost 7 bases and 2 bases, in that order; junction bases with no gene match: 6. CDR3 length: 15 amino acids. Germline-derived CDR1 and CDR2 are SGHVS and FNYEAQ. CDR3: CASTGLATSTDTQYF. The CDR3 DNA reads as TGTGCCAGCACGGGACTAGCGACATCCACAGATACGCAGTATTTT.

This chain connects TRBV7-2 to TRBJ2-2; D gene unclear. This CDR3 is built from 16 residues. V was trimmed by 0 bases and J by 2 bases, leaving 10 bases between them. Per germline, CDR1 SGHTA and CDR2 FQGNSA. The DNA for the CDR3 is TGTGCCAGCAGCTTAGCGTGGGTAGTCAACACCGGGGAGCTGTTTTTT. Its translation is CASSLAWVVNTGELFF.

J is TRBJ1-1 and V is TRBV5-1, with D uncertain. Deletions cut 5 bases from V and 0 bases from J, with 11 bases between. Germline assignment: CDR1 SGHRS and CDR2 YFSETQ. The CDR3 has 14 residues. CDR3 in amino acids: CASSWNTVNTEAFF. DNA of the CDR3: TGCGCCAGCAGTTGGAACACAGTGAACACTGAAGCTTTCTTT.